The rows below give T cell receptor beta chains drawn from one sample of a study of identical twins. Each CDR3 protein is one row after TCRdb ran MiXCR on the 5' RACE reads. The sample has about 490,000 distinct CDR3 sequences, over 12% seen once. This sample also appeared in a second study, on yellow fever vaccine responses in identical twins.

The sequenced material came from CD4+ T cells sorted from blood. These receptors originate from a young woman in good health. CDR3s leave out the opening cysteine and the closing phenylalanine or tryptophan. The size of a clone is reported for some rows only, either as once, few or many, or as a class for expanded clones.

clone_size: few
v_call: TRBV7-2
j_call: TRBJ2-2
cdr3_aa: ASTGRGVNTGELF

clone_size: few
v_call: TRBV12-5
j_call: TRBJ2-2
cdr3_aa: ASGLYRADNTGELF

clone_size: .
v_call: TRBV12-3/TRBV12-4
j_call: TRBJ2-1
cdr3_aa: ASSFYGTGERNEQF

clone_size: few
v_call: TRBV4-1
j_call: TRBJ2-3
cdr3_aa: ASSPGFKGQGLDTQY

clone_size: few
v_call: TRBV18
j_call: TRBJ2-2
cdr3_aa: ASSPSPQTNTGELF

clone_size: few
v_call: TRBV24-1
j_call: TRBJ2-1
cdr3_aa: ATSRGRSDEQF

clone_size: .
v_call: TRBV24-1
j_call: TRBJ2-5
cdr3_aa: ATSEGSGRYQETQY

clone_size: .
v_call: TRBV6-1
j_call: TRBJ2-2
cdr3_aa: ANAPMDRGYTGELF

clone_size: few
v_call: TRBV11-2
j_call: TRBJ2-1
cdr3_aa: ASYTRGGNEQF

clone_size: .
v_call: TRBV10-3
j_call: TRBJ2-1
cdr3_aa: AISRIGTSGSNEQF

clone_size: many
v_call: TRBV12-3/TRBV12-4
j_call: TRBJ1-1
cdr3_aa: ASSLALMVNTEAF

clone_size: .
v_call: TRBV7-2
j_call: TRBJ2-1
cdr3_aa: ASSPQGQGYNEQF

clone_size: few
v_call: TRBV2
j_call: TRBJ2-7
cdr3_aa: ASSLWDSPSYEQY

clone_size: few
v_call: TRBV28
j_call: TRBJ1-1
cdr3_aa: ASKTGTPMNTEAF

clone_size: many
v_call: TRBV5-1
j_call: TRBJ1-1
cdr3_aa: ASSLAGGRVTEAF

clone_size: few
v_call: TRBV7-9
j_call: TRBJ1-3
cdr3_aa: ASSPRRQENTIY

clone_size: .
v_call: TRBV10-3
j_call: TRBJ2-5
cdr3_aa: AISPSPQETQY

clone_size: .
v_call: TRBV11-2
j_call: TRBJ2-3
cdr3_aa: ASSPGRFTDTQY

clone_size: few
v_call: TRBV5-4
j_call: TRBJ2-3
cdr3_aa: ASSPGGIYTDTQY

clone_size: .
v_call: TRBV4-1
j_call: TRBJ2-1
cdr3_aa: ASSQDGTGSYNEQF

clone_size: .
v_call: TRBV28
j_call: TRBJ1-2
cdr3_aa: ASSFGTGTYGYT

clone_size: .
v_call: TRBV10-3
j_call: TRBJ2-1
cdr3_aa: AISPGGSYNEQF

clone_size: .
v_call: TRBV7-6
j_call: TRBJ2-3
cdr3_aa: ASSFPDSDTDTQY

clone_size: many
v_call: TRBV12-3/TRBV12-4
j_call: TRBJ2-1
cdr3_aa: ASRRTSGNSYNEQF

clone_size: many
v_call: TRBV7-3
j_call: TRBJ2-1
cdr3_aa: ASSSWVPRTVSGSYNEQF

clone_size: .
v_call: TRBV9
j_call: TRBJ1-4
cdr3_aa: ASSGGQGHGEKLF

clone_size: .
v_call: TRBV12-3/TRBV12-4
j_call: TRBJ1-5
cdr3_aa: ASSRGQSGNQPQH

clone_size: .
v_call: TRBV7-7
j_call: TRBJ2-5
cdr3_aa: ASSPGGFYQETQY

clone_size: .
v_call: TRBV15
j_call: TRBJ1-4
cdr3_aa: ATSPGGWQEKLF

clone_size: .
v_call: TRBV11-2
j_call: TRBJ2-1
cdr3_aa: ASSLVRDYHNEQF

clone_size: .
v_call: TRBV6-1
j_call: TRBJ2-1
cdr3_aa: ASSDLLERTQF

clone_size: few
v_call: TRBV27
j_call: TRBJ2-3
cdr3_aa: ASSPRGTWGFPDTQY

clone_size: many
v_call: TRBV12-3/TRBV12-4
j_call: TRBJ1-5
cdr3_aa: ASSPGQNQPQH

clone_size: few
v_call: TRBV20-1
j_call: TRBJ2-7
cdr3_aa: SARSGSAYEQY

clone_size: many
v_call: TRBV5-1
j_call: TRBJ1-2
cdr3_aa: ASSLSGAYGYT

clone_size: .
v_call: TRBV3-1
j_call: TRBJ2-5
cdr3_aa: ASSLQGAGKTQY

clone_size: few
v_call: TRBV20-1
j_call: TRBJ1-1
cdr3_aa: SATITYNTEAF

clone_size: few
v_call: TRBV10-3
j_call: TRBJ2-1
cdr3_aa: AVRGLYLGEQF

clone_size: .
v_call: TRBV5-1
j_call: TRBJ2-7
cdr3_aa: ASNDGQGYEQY

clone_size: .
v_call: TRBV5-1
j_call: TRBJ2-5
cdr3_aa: ASSSTDTQETQY

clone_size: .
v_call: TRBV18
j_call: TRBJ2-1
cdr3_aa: ASSPGTSEYNEQF

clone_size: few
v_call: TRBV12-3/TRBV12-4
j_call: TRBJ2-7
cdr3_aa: ASSSGTSGRRSYEQY

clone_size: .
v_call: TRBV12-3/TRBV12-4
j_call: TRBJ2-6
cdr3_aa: ASSPQASSGANVLT

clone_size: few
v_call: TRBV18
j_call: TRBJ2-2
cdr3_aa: ASSSTGSEVTGELF

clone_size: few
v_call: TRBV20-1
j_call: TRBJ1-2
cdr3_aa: SASGAVGLQNSGYT

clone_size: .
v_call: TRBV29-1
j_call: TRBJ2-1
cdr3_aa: SVGAGVLTNEQF

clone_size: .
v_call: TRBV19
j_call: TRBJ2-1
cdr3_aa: ASRSGGTTYNEQF

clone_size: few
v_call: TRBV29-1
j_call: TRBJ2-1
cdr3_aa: SAGGQVYNEQF

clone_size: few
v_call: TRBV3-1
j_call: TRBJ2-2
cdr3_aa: ASSQVPGGFITGELF

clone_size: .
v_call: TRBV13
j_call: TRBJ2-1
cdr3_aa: ASSAWSGTGDDEQF

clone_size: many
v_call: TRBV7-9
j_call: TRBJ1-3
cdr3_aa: ASRASSGNTIY

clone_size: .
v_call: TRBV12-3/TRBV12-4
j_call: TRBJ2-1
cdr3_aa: ASSSPTNNEQF

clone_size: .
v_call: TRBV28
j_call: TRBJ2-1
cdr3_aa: ASSLLTLRDGLNEQF

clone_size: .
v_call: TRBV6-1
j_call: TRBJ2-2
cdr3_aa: ASSPRGGASGELF